Following are 27 T cell receptor beta chains from one sample sequenced in a study of CD8 T cells in Susac syndrome. It was with random hexamers that 0.5 to 1 ug RNA was reverse transcribed. One entry per CDR3 protein, called by TCRdb with MiXCR from the immunoSEQ multiplex PCR reads. The sample has 100,000 to 150,000 distinct CDR3 sequences, just over 90% seen once; the top ten hold approximately 0.31%. The sequenced sample was CD8+ T cells from PBMCs. The receptor source for this set is a human donor with multiple sclerosis.

The CDR3 loop reads CASSQTSGATYEQYF. CDR3 in DNA: TGCGCCAGCAGCCAGACTAGCGGGGCTACCTACGAGCAGTACTTC. The chain recombines TRBV4-1 with TRBJ2-7; 11 bases line up with TRBD2. Germline V CDR1 and CDR2: MGHRA, YSYEKL. V was pared by 3 bases and J by 2 bases, with 3 bases of the junction left unmatched. The CDR3 extends over 15 amino acids.

J is TRBJ1-5 and V is TRBV4-1; the D is unclear. The CDR3 is made up of 14 amino acids. Germline V gives CDR1 MGHRA, CDR2 YSYEKL. V lost 0 bases, J lost 7 bases, and 10 bases lay in between. CDR3: CASSQDPMGQPQHF. The CDR3 nucleotides read TGCGCCAGCAGCCAAGATCCCATGGGGCAGCCCCAGCATTTT.

The chain combines TRBV7-9 with TRBJ2-7; TRBD1 aligns across 9 bases. The CDR3 is 16 residues long. V lost 5 bases to trimming and J lost 0 bases; unmatched junction nucleotides: 8. Germline V gene sequence: CDR1 SEHNR, CDR2 FQNEAQ (reference sequence). The CDR3 spells CASSRARTGASYEQYF. Written as DNA, the CDR3 is TGTGCCAGCAGCCGCGCCCGGACAGGGGCCTCCTACGAGCAGTACTTC.

The rearrangement uses TRBV4-1 and TRBJ2-7, with 12 nucleotides matching TRBD2. The CDR3 extends over 16 amino acids. The trim removed 2 bases at V and 2 bases at J, leaving 4 bases unmatched. Germline V CDR1 and CDR2: MGHRA, YSYEKL. DNA for the CDR3: TGCGCCAGCAGCCAACAGGCTAGCGGGGGGGCCTACGAGCAGTACTTC. Amino acid sequence: CASSQQASGGAYEQYF.

A word on this clonotype: Sequence at one end of the junction differs from germline and may be a read error. The genes are TRBV27 and TRBJ2-1, with D perhaps matching TRBD2 (6 bases). This CDR3 contains 14 residues. Germline loops: CDR1 MNHEY, CDR2 SMNVEV (reference sequence). CDR3 DNA: TGTGCCACCAGTATTGGGGGGACCTACAATGAGCAGTTCTTC. This encodes CATSIGGTYNEQFF.

The chain joins TRBV5-6 to TRBJ1-3; no definite D call. CDR1 SGHDT and CDR2 YYEEEE come from the germline V gene. The germline V and J ends were trimmed by 2 bases and 0 bases, with 6 bases remaining between them. This CDR3 is built from 14 residues. In DNA, the CDR3 is TGTGCCAGCAGCTTATGGAACTCTGGAAACACCATATATTTT. This encodes CASSLWNSGNTIYF. The entire variable domain, with the rest obtained from reference TRBV5-6 and TRBJ1-3, is as follows: DAGVTQSPTHLIKTRGQQVTLRCSPKSGHDTVSWYQQALGQGPQFIFQYYEEEERQRGNFPDRFSGHQFPNYSSELNVNALLLGDSALYLCASSLWNSGNTIYFGEGSWLTVV.

The count of this clonotype is one. This sequence joins TRBV3-1 and TRBJ2-5; 9 nucleotides agree with TRBD2. The CDR3 is 13 residues long. With 1 base clipped from V and 12 bases from J, the junction kept 6 bases outside the gene matches. Germline V lookup: CDR1 LGHDT, CDR2 YNNKEL (reference sequence). The CDR3 loop is CASSQGVAGGKYF. Here the CDR3 DNA reads TGTGCCAGCAGCCAAGGGGTTGCGGGAGGGAAGTACTTC.

The rearrangement uses TRBV24-1 and TRBJ1-1; 8 nucleotides match TRBD1. With 4 bases clipped from V and 11 bases from J, the junction kept 8 bases outside the gene matches. From germline, CDR1 is KGHDR and CDR2 SFDVKD. CDR3 size: 13 residues. The CDR3 reads CATSDLRQGRAFF. The DNA of the CDR3 is TGTGCCACCAGTGACCTCCGACAGGGGCGGGCTTTCTTT.

The V gene is TRBV7-6, the J gene TRBJ1-1; D perhaps matches TRBD1 (6 bases). Germline CDR1 reads SGHVS; CDR2 reads FNYEAQ. The V gene lost 5 bases and the J gene lost 1 base, with 20 bases spanning the gap. There are 17 residues in the CDR3. The CDR3 sequence is CASSKHGKGGKNTEAFF. The CDR3 nucleotides are TGTGCCAGCAGCAAACACGGCAAGGGGGGGAAGAACACTGAAGCTTTCTTT.

This chain uses TRBV7-9 with TRBJ2-1; a possible D gene is TRBD1 (6 bases). CDR3 length: 14 amino acids. The germline V and J ends were trimmed by 1 base and 9 bases, with 13 bases remaining between them. Germline CDR1 reads SEHNR; CDR2 reads FQNEAQ (reference sequence). The CDR3 protein is CASSLVSGDREQFF. The CDR3 DNA follows: TGTGCCAGCAGCTTAGTGTCAGGGGACCGTGAGCAGTTCTTC.

A single count supports this clonotype. The CDR3 here is CASSSLRGSYGYTF. CDR3 in DNA: TGTGCCAGCAGCTCCCTGAGGGGCAGCTATGGCTACACCTTC. The chain uses TRBV7-9 and TRBJ1-2; D might be TRBD1 (5 bases). The CDR3 runs to 14 residues. Trimming stripped 4 bases from V and 4 bases from J, with 13 bases between. The germline V gene encodes CDR1 SEHNR and CDR2 FQNEAQ (reference sequence).

The chain recombines TRBV27 with TRBJ2-2; 9 bases fit TRBD2. J lost 7 bases, V lost 3 bases, and 3 bases had no gene match. The CDR3 sequence is 14 residues long. Germline loops: CDR1 MNHEY, CDR2 SMNVEV (reference sequence). The chain's CDR3 is CASSLAGGVGELFF. CDR3 sequence (DNA): TGTGCCAGCAGTTTGGCGGGAGGGGTCGGGGAGCTGTTTTTT.

The rearrangement uses TRBV28 and TRBJ2-7; D is possibly TRBD2 (6 bases). The CDR3 loop spans 13 amino acids. Trimming cost V 6 bases and J 4 bases, with 13 bases left between them. CDR1 is MDHEN, CDR2 SYDVKM, per germline. The CDR3 DNA reads as TGTGCCAGCAGCCCCCCCGGAGGGTACGAGCAGTACTTC. Translation: CASSPPGGYEQYF.

This clonotype has only one observation. The chain has TRBV9 and TRBJ2-1; perhaps TRBD1 as D (5 bases). The V and J ends lost 0 bases and 0 bases respectively, with 10 bases between them. The CDR3 has 16 residues. Germline loops: CDR1 SGDLS, CDR2 YYNGEE. This chain's CDR3 is CASSVALDNSYNEQFF. The CDR3 bases are TGTGCCAGCAGCGTAGCTCTGGACAACTCCTACAATGAGCAGTTCTTC.

This sequence joins TRBV4-1 and TRBJ2-3; TRBD2 is a possible D gene (5 bases). The germline gives CDR1 MGHRA, CDR2 YSYEKL. Trimming left V 1 base short and J 2 bases short, with 7 bases between. This CDR3 spans 14 amino acids. As DNA, the CDR3 is TGCGCCAGCAGCCAAGCCGGGAACACAGATACGCAGTATTTT. It encodes CASSQAGNTDTQYF.

This clonotype was observed a handful of times. The V call is TRBV19, the J call TRBJ2-1; maybe TRBD2 (5 bases). The V end lost 8 bases, the J end lost 3 bases, and 20 bases lay between the germline ends. The CDR3 runs to 16 residues. CDR1 LNHDA and CDR2 SQIVND come from the germline V gene (reference sequence). CDR3 sequence (DNA): TGTGCCAGTGAACGATCTCCGGGATTCAACTACAATGAGCAGTTCTTC. Residues: CASERSPGFNYNEQFF.

The chain employs TRBV27 and TRBJ2-7; 8 bases fit TRBD2. The trim removed 6 bases at V and 2 bases at J, leaving 9 bases unmatched. Germline V lookup: CDR1 MNHEY, CDR2 SMNVEV (reference sequence). The CDR3 covers 15 residues. CDR3 protein: CASSKTGAGAYEQYF. The CDR3 DNA sequence: TGTGCCAGCAGCAAAACCGGAGCGGGGGCCTACGAGCAGTACTTC.

This rearrangement joins TRBV29-1 to TRBJ1-1; 7 bases align to TRBD1. The CDR3 covers 16 residues. Trimming at V came to 0 bases and at J to 4 bases, leaving 11 bases not matched to a gene. The germline V gene has CDR1 SQVTM and CDR2 ANQGSEA. Written as DNA, the CDR3 is TGCAGCGTTGAAGATCGGGGGCCAGGGGGGACCACTGAAGCTTTCTTT. As protein: CSVEDRGPGGTTEAFF.

The chain links TRBV4-1 to TRBJ1-2, with 9 positions matching TRBD1. CDR3 size: 17 residues. The germline V gene has CDR1 MGHRA and CDR2 YSYEKL. Trimming at V came to 2 bases and at J to 1 base, leaving 8 bases not matched to a gene. CDR3 nucleotide sequence: TGCGCCAGCAGCCAAAAGGACAGGGGAGATCGTAACTATGGCTACACCTTC. It yields the protein CASSQKDRGDRNYGYTF.

This rearrangement joins TRBV2 to TRBJ2-7, with TRBD1 matching 12 bases. Unmatched junction bases numbered 7, after V lost 6 bases and J lost 7 bases. Germline CDR1 is SNHLY and CDR2 is FYNNEI. The CDR3 runs to 14 residues. CDR3 sequence (DNA): TGTGCCAGCAGGTCGGGACAGGGGGCTGGGGAGCAGTACTTC. Translation gives CASRSGQGAGEQYF.

This rearrangement joins TRBV29-1 to TRBJ1-2; 9 bases align to TRBD1. V shed 5 bases and J 8 bases; nucleotides not matched to a gene: 9. The CDR3 loop spans 13 amino acids. Germline lookup yields CDR1 SQVTM and CDR2 ANQGSEA. The CDR3 sequence is CSVRPQGADGYTF. CDR3 nucleotide sequence: TGCAGCGTTCGCCCACAGGGGGCGGACGGCTACACCTTC.

This rearrangement joins TRBV10-3 to TRBJ2-7; D is possibly TRBD2 (6 bases). Trimming took off 3 bases at V and 3 bases at J, with 6 bases between the two ends. Germline V lookup: CDR1 ENHRY, CDR2 SYGVKD. This CDR3 is built from 12 residues. The CDR3 nucleotides read TGTGCCATCAGTGACGGGGGCTACGAGCAGTACGTC. Protein sequence: CAISDGGYEQYV.

The chain is built from TRBV7-8 and TRBJ2-1; perhaps TRBD2 as D (5 bases). V lost 5 bases and J 6 bases, leaving 14 bases between the germline ends. This CDR3 region has 14 residues. From germline, CDR1 is SGHVS and CDR2 FQNEAQ. In DNA, the CDR3 is TGTGCCAGCAGCCGCTCAGGACTGGGCAATGAGCAGTTCTTC. This sequence encodes CASSRSGLGNEQFF.

The V call is TRBV7-9, the J call TRBJ2-7, with TRBD2 identical over 9 bases. The germline V gene has CDR1 SEHNR and CDR2 FQNEAQ (reference sequence). This CDR3 has 15 amino acids. V was clipped by 5 bases and J by 6 bases; unmatched bases: 11. CDR3 sequence reads: CASSPRGGAPSEQYF. The CDR3 nucleotides read TGTGCCAGCAGCCCCCGCGGGGGGGCTCCTTCCGAGCAGTACTTC.

The V gene is TRBV19, the J gene TRBJ1-5; D is unclear. The CDR3 totals 15 residues. CDR1 and CDR2 from the germline V gene are LNHDA and SQIVND (reference sequence). Trimming took off 1 base at V and 1 base at J, with 8 bases between the two ends. CDR3 amino acids: CASSIVGSSNQPQHF. In DNA, the CDR3 is TGTGCCAGTAGTATAGTTGGGTCGAGCAATCAGCCCCAGCATTTT.

The V gene is TRBV5-1, the J gene TRBJ2-3; a weak D match, TRBD2 (6 bases). Germline CDR1 is SGHRS and CDR2 is YFSETQ. V lost 1 base and J lost 0, with 9 bases in between. The CDR3 has 15 residues. DNA for the CDR3: TGCGCCAGCAGCTTGACGGCGGGGAGCACAGATACGCAGTATTTT. It translates to CASSLTAGSTDTQYF.

In this sample, this clonotype turned up once. This sequence joins TRBV10-3 and TRBJ2-1; D not resolved. This CDR3 contains 12 residues. Trimming stripped 6 bases from V and 5 bases from J, with 8 bases between. CDR1 is ENHRY and CDR2 is SYGVKD in the germline V gene. The CDR3 bases are TGTGCCATCAGCGTAGGACACAATGAGCAGTTCTTC. It specifies CAISVGHNEQFF.